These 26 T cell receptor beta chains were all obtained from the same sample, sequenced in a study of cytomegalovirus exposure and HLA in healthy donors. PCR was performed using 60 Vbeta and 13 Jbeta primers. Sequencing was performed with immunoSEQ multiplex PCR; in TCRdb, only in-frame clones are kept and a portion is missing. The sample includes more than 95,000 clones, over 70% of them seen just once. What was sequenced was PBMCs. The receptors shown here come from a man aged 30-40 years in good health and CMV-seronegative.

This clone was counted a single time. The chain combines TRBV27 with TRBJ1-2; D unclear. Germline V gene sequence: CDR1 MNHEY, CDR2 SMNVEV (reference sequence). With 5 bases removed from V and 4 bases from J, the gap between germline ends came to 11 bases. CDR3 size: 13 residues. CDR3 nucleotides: TGTGCCAGCAGTGTTACTTCCCTCTATGGCTACACCTTC. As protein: CASSVTSLYGYTF.

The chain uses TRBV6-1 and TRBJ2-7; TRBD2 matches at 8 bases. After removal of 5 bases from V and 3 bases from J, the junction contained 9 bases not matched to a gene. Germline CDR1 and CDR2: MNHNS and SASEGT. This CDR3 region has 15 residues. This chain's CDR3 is CASSSGTSTGYEQYF. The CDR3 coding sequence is TGTGCCAGCAGTTCCGGGACTAGTACCGGCTACGAGCAGTACTTC.

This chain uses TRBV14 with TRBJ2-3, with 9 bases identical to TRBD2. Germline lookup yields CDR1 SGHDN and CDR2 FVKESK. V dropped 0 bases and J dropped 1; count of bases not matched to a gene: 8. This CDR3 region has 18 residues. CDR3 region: CASSQDHAGGRGTDTQYF. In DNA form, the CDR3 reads TGTGCCAGCAGCCAAGATCATGCGGGAGGGCGCGGCACAGATACGCAGTATTTT. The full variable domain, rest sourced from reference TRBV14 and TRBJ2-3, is EAGVTQFPSHSVIEKGQTVTLRCDPISGHDNLYWYRRVMGKEIKFLLHFVKESKQDESGMPNNRFLAERTGGTYSTLKVQPAELEDSGVYFCASSQDHAGGRGTDTQYFGPGTRLTVL.

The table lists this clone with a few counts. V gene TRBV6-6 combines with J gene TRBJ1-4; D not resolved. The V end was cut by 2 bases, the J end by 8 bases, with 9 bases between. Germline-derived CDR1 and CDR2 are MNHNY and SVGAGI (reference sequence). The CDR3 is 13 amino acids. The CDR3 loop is CASSYTQREKLFF. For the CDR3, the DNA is TGTGCCAGCAGTTACACTCAGCGGGAAAAACTGTTTTTT.

Written as DNA, the CDR3 is TGTGCCAGCAGCTTGGAGACTGCGAATGAGCAGTTCTTC. It codes for CASSLETANEQFF. The chain carries TRBV5-4 and TRBJ2-1; D uncertain. There are 13 residues in the CDR3. Germline V gene lookup returns CDR1 SGHNT and CDR2 YYREEE (reference sequence). Trimming removed 0 bases at V and 7 bases at J, with 8 bases between.

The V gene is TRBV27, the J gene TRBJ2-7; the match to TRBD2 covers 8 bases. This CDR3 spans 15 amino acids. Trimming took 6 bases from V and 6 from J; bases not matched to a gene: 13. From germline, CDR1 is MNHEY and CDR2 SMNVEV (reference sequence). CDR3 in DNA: TGTGCCAGCAGATCCCTTAGCGGGATCATGATCGAGCAGTACTTC. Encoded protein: CASRSLSGIMIEQYF.

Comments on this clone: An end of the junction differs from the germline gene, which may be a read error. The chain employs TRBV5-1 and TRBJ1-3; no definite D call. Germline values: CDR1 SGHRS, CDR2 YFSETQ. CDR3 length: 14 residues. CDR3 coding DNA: TGCGCCAACAGCTCCGGGTTCTCTGGAAACACCATATATTTT. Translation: CANSSGFSGNTIYF.

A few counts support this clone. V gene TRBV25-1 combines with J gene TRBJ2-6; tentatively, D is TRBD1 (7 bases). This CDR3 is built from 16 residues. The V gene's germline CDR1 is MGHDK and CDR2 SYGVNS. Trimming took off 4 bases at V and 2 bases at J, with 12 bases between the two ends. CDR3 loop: CASSAGGGAGANVLTF. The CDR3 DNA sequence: TGTGCCAGCAGTGCTGGAGGGGGCGCTGGGGCCAACGTCCTGACTTTC.

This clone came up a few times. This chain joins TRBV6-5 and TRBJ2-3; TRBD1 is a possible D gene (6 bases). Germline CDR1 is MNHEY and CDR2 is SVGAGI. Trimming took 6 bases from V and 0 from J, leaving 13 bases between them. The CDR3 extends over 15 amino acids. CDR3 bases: TGTGCCAGCAGGCGAACGGGACATAGCACAGATACGCAGTATTTT. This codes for CASRRTGHSTDTQYF.

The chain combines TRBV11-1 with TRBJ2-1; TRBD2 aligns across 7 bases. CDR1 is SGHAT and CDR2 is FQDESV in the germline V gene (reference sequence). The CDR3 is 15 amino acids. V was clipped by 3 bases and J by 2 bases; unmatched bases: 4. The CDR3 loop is CASSFLADPYNEQFF. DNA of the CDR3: TGTGCCAGCAGCTTCCTAGCGGATCCCTACAATGAGCAGTTCTTC.

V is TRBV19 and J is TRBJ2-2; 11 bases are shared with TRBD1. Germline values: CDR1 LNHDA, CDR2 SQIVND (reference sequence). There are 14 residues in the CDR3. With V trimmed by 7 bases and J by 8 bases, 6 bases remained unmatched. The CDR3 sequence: CASNGQGAAGELFF. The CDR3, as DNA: TGTGCCAGTAATGGACAGGGGGCAGCAGGGGAGCTGTTTTTT.

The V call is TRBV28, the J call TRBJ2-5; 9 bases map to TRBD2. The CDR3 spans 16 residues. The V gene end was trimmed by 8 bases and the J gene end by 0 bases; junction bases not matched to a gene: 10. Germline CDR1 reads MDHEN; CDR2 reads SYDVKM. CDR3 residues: CASGAAGGLYQETQYF. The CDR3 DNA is TGTGCCAGCGGCGCGGCGGGAGGGTTGTACCAAGAGACCCAGTACTTC.

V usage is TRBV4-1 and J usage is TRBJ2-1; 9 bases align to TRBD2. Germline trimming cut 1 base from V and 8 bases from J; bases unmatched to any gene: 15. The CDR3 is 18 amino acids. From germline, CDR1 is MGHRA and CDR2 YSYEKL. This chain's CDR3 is CASSQGPAAGLAVDEQFF. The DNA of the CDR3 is TGCGCCAGCAGCCAAGGACCCGCGGCGGGACTAGCAGTCGATGAGCAGTTCTTC.

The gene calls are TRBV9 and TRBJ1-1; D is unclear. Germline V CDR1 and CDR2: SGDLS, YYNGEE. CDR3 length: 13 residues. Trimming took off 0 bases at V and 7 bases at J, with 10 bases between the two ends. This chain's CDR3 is CASSVGLGHEAFF. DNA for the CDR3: TGTGCCAGCAGCGTAGGTCTGGGCCATGAAGCTTTCTTT.

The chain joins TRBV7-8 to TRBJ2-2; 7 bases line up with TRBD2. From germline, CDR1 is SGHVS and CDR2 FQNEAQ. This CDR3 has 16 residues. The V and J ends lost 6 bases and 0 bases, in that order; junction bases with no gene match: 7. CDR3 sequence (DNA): TGTGCCAGCAGGCAAAGTGGACTAGCGAACACCGGGGAGCTGTTTTTT. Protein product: CASRQSGLANTGELFF.

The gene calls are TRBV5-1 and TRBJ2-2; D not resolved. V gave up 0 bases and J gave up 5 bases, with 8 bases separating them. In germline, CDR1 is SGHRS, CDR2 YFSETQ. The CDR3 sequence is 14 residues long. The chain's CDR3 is CASSLGVVTGELFF. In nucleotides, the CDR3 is TGCGCCAGCAGCTTGGGAGTTGTGACCGGGGAGCTGTTTTTT.

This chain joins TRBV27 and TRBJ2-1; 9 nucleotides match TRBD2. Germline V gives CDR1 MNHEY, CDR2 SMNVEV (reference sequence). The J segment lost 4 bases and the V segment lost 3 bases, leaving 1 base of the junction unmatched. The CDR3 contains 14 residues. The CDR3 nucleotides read TGTGCCAGCAGTTTGACTAGCGGATACAATGAGCAGTTCTTC. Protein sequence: CASSLTSGYNEQFF.

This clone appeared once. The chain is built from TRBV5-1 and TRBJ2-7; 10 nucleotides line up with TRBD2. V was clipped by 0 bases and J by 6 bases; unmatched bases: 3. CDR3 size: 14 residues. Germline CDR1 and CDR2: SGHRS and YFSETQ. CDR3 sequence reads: CASSLGLAGPEQYF. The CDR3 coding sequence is TGCGCCAGCAGCTTGGGACTAGCGGGTCCCGAGCAGTACTTC.

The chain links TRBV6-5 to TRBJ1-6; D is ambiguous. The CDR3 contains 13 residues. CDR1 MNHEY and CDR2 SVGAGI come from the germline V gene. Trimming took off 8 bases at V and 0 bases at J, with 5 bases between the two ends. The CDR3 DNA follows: TGTGCCAGCTCCAGCTCCTATAATTCACCCCTCCACTTT. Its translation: CASSSSYNSPLHF.

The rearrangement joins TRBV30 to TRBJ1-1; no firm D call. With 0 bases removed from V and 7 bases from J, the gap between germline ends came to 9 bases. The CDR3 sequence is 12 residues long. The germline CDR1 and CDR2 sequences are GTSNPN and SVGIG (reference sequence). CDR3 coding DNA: TGTGCCTGGAGTGTACGAGAGGGTGAAGCTTTCTTT. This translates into CAWSVREGEAFF. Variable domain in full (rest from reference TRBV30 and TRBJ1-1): SQTIHQWPATLVQPVGSPLSLECTVEGTSNPNLYWYRQAAGRGLQLLFYSVGIGQISSEVPQNLSASRPQDRQFILSSKKLLLSDSGFYLCAWSVREGEAFFGQGTRLTVV.

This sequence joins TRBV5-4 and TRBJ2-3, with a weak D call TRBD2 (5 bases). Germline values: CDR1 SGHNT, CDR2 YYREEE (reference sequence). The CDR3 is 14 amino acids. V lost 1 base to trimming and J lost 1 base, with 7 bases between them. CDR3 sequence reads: CASSLYSGTDTQYF. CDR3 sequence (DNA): TGTGCCAGCAGCTTGTATAGCGGCACAGATACGCAGTATTTT.

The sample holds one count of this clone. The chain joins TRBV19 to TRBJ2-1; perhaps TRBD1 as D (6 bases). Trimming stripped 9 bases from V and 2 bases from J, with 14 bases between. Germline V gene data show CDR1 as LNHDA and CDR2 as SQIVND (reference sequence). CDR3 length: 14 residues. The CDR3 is CASTGTLTYNEQFF. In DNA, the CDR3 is TGTGCCAGCACCGGGACATTGACCTACAATGAGCAGTTCTTC.

The CDR3 loop is CASSETSGAGNEQFF. Here the CDR3 DNA reads TGTGCCAGCAGCGAGACTAGCGGGGCTGGAAATGAGCAGTTCTTC. V and J are TRBV7-8 and TRBJ2-1; 11 nucleotides agree with TRBD2. With 5 bases clipped from V and 7 bases from J, the junction kept 7 bases outside the gene matches. The CDR3 consists of 15 residues. CDR1 is SGHVS and CDR2 is FQNEAQ in the germline V gene. The variable domain in full, completed from reference TRBV7-8 and TRBJ2-1, reads GAGVSQSPRYKVAKRGQDVALRCDPISGHVSLFWYQQALGQGPEFLTYFQNEAQLDKSGLPSDRFFAERPEGSVSTLKIQRTQQEDSAVYLCASSETSGAGNEQFFGPGTRLTVL.

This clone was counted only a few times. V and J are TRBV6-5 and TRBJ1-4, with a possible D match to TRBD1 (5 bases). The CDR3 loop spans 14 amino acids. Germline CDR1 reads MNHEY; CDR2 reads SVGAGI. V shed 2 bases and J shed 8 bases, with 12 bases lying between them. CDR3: CASSYGGMGEKLFF. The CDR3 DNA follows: TGTGCCAGCAGTTACGGGGGGATGGGGGAAAAACTGTTTTTT.

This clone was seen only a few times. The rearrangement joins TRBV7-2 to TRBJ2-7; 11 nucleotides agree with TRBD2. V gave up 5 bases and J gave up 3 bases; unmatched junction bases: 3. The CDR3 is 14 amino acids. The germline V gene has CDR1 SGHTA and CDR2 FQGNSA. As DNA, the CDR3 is TGTGCCAGCAGCCCCGGGACTAGCGGCTACGAGCAGTACTTC. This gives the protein CASSPGTSGYEQYF.

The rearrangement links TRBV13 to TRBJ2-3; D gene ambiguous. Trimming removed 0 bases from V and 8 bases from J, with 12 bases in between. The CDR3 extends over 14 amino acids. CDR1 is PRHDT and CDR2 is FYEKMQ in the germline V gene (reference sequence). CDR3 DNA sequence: TGTGCCAGCAGCTTAGGAGCCCCGCGAGGTACGCAGTATTTT. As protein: CASSLGAPRGTQYF.